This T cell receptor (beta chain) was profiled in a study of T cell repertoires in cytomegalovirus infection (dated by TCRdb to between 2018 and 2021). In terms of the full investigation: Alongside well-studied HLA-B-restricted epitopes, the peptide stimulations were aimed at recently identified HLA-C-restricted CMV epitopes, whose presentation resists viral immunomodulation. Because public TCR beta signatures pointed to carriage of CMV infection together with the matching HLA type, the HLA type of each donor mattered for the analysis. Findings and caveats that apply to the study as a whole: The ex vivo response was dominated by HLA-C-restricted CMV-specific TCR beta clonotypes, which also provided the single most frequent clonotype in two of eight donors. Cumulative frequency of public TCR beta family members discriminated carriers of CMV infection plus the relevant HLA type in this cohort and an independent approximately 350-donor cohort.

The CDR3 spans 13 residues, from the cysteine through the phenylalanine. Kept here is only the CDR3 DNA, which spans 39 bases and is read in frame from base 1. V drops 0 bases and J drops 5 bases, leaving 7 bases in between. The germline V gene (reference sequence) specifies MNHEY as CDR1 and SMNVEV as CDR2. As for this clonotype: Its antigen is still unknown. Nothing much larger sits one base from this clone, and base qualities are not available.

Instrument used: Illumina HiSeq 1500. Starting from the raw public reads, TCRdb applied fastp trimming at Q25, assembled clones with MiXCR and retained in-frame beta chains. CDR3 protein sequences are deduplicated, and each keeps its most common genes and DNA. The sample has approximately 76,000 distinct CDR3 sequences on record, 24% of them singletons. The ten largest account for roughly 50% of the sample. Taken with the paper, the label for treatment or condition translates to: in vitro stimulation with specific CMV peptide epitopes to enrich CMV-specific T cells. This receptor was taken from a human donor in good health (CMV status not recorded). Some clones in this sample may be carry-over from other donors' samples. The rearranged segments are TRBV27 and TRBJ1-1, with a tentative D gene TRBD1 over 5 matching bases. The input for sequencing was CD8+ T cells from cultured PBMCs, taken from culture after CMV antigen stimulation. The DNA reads TGTGCCAGCAGTTTATCTCGGGGGACTGAAGCTTTCTTT. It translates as CASSLSRGTEAFF.